This T cell receptor beta chain was profiled in a study of post-analysis software for immune sequencing data. Regarding this clonotype: Its antigen is unidentified.

cDNA libraries of TCR beta carried unique molecular identifiers. Each CDR3 protein is one row after TCRdb ran MiXCR on the PCR reads. The table records a few hundred thousand distinct CDR3 sequences, around 37% of them present only once. Trimming pared 8 bases from V and 6 bases from J, leaving 16 bases between. CDR3 length: 13 amino acids. Germline V gene sequence: CDR1 SNHLY, CDR2 FYNNEI. Study conclusions and caveats: Patients showed TRBV5-6, TRBV5-1 and TRBV20-1 among four to six TRBV segments more frequent than in controls. For normalized Chao1 diversity, multiple sclerosis patients scored significantly lower than controls did.

The clonotype was recovered from a girl between 10 and 17 years old with multiple sclerosis. Sequenced input: blood. This chain connects TRBV2 to TRBJ1-1; no reliable D call. CDR3 sequence reads: CASGIMAVPEAFF. CDR3 in DNA: TGTGCCAGCGGGATAATGGCGGTCCCTGAAGCTTTCTTT. Full variable domain (outside the CDR3, taken from reference TRBV2 and TRBJ1-1): EPEVTQTPSHQVTQMGQEVILRCVPISNHLYFYWYRQILGQKVEFLVSFYNNEISEKSEIFDDQFSVERPDGSNFTLKIRSTKLEDSAMYFCASGIMAVPEAFFGQGTRLTVV.